These 10 T cell receptor beta chains came from one sample sequenced in a study of shared clonotypes between healthy human individuals. Some clones are missing from TCRdb's copy, which holds only in-frame ones; the method was immunoSEQ multiplex PCR. In the table there are 1.5 million to 2.5 million clones, less than 95% of which are singletons. CD45RO-negative cells were positively selected for CCR7, leaving out terminally differentiated effector memory CD45RA+ cells. Material for sequencing was naive CD8+ T cells sorted from blood. All receptors derive from a man younger than 35 in good health.

The chain uses TRBV9 and TRBJ1-5; D uncertain. CDR1 is SGDLS, CDR2 YYNGEE, per germline. Trimming pared 0 bases from V and 5 bases from J, leaving 6 bases between. The CDR3 is 13 residues long. The CDR3 DNA reads as TGTGCCAGCAGCGTAGGCCTATATCAGCCCCAGCATTTT. It specifies CASSVGLYQPQHF.

The chain recombines TRBV5-6 with TRBJ1-1; D uncertain. This CDR3 spans 13 amino acids. The germline V gene has CDR1 SGHDT and CDR2 YYEEEE. The V gene lost 5 bases and the J gene lost 0 bases, with 8 bases spanning the gap. The CDR3 nucleotides are TGTGCCAGCAGAGCGATTATGAACACTGAAGCTTTCTTT. It yields the protein CASRAIMNTEAFF.

The V gene is TRBV6-5, the J gene TRBJ2-1, with no clear D. This CDR3 has 14 residues. Germline V gene lookup returns CDR1 MNHEY and CDR2 SVGAGI. V lost 3 bases and J 7 bases, leaving 13 bases between the germline ends. The CDR3 here is CASSYSRLVNEQFF. CDR3 nucleotides: TGTGCCAGCAGTTATAGTCGCCTTGTGAATGAGCAGTTCTTC.

The genes are TRBV10-2 and TRBJ2-7; D is perhaps TRBD1 (6 bases). The CDR3 has 13 amino acids. The germline V and J ends were trimmed by 11 bases and 0 bases, with 14 bases remaining between them. Germline values: CDR1 WSHSY, CDR2 SAAADI. CDR3 sequence: CAARGTNSYEQYF. CDR3 nucleotides: TGCGCCGCGAGGGGGACCAACTCCTACGAGCAGTACTTC.

The J gene is TRBJ2-2, the V gene TRBV10-2; no clear D. The CDR3 covers 15 residues. V was cut by 0 bases and J by 4 bases, with 9 bases left in between. The V gene's germline CDR1 is WSHSY and CDR2 SAAADI. The CDR3: CASSESGQPTGELFF. In DNA, the CDR3 is TGCGCCAGCAGTGAGTCGGGCCAGCCCACCGGGGAGCTGTTTTTT.

This chain links TRBV10-2 with TRBJ2-7, with D tentatively TRBD1 (6 bases). Per germline, CDR1 WSHSY and CDR2 SAAADI. Trimming stripped 0 bases from V and 5 bases from J, with 14 bases between. The CDR3 has 15 residues. CDR3 coding DNA: TGCGCCAGCAGTGAGTCGGGGGTGTGGGGGCACGAGCAGTACTTC. The encoded protein is CASSESGVWGHEQYF.

In this sample, this clone turned up once. The chain joins TRBV4-3 to TRBJ2-1; 14 bases are shared with TRBD2. V was pared by 4 bases and J by 0 bases, with 2 bases of the junction left unmatched. The CDR3 sequence is 17 residues long. Looked up from germline, CDR1 is LGHNA and CDR2 is YSLEER. CDR3 in DNA: TGCGCCAGCAGCCCCGGGACTAGCGGGAGCTCCTACAATGAGCAGTTCTTC. Its translation is CASSPGTSGSSYNEQFF.

V gene TRBV7-8 combines with J gene TRBJ2-7; the match to TRBD1 covers 9 bases. V gave up 5 bases and J gave up 6 bases; unmatched junction bases: 11. This CDR3 spans 15 amino acids. CDR1 is SGHVS and CDR2 is FQNEAQ in the germline V gene. CDR3 amino acids: CASSPEQGADLEQYF. The CDR3 nucleotides are TGTGCCAGCAGCCCTGAACAGGGGGCAGATCTCGAGCAGTACTTC.

The chain joins TRBV7-8 to TRBJ2-7, with 13 bases fitting TRBD2. Germline values: CDR1 SGHVS, CDR2 FQNEAQ. This CDR3 contains 16 residues. With V trimmed by 5 bases and J by 4 bases, 8 bases remained unmatched. CDR3 bases: TGTGCCAGCAGCGGAGGGACTAGCGGGACAGGTTACGAGCAGTACTTC. Its protein product is CASSGGTSGTGYEQYF.

The chain employs TRBV2 and TRBJ1-2; D call uncertain. The CDR3 consists of 14 residues. V lost 2 bases, J lost 3 bases, and 10 bases lay in between. Germline V lookup: CDR1 SNHLY, CDR2 FYNNEI. DNA for the CDR3: TGTGCCAGCAGTGAACTTAGTGGGGACTATGGCTACACCTTC. Translated: CASSELSGDYGYTF.